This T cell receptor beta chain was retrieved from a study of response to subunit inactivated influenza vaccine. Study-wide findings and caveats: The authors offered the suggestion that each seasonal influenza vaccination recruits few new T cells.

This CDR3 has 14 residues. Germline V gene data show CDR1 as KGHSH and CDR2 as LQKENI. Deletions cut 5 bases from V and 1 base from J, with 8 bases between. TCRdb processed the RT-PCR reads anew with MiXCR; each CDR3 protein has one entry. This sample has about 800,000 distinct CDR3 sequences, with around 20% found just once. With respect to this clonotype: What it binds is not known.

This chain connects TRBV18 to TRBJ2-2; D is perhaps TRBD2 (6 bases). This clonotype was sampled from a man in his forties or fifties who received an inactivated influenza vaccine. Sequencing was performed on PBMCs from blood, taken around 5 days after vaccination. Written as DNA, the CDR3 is TGTGCCAGCTCAGGGCGGGAGAACACCGGGGAGCTGTTTTTT. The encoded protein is CASSGRENTGELFF.